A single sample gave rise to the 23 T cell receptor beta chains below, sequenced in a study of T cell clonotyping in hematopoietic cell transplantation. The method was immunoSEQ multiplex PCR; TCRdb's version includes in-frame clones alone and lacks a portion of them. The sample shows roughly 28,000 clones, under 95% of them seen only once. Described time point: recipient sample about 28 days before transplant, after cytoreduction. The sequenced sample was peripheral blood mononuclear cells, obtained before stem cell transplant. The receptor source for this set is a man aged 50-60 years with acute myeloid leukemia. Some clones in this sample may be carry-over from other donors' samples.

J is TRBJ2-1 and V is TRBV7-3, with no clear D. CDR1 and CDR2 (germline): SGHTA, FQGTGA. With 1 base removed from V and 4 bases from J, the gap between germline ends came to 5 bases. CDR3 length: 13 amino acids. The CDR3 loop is CASSLNGYNEQFF. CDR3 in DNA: TGTGCCAGCAGCTTAAACGGTTACAATGAGCAGTTCTTC.

The CDR3 loop reads CASKQGDIYGYTF. In nucleotides, the CDR3 is TGTGCCAGCAAACAGGGCGACATCTATGGCTACACCTTC. The V call is TRBV2, the J call TRBJ1-2; a possible D gene is TRBD1 (6 bases). V shed 7 bases and J shed 4 bases, with 13 bases lying between them. Germline-derived CDR1 and CDR2 are SNHLY and FYNNEI. The length of the CDR3 is 13 residues.

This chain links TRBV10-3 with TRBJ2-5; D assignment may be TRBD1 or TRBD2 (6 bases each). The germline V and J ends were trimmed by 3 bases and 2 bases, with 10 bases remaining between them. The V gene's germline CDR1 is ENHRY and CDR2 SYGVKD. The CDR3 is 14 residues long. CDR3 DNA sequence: TGTGCCATCAGTGAAAAGGGGGGACAAGAGACCCAGTACTTC. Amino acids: CAISEKGGQETQYF.

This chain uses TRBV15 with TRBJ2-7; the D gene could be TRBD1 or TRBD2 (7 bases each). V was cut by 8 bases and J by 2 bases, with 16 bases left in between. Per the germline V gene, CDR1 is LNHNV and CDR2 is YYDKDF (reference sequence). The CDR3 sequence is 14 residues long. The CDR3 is CATARSGTAYEQYF. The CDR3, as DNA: TGTGCCACCGCACGCAGCGGGACAGCCTACGAGCAGTACTTC.

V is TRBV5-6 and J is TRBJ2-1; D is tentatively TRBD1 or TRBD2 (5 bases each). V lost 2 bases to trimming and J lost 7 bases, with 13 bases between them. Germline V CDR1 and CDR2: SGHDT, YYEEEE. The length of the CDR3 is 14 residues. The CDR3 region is CASSFVGRENEQFF. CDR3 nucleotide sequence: TGTGCCAGCAGCTTTGTTGGCAGGGAGAATGAGCAGTTCTTC.

As DNA, the CDR3 is TGTGCCAGCAGCCTACAGGGTCGCCAAGAGACCCAGTACTTC. This gives the protein CASSLQGRQETQYF. The chain joins TRBV5-6 to TRBJ2-5, with D perhaps TRBD1 (6 bases). Trimming removed 4 bases from V and 1 base from J, with 11 bases in between. Germline CDR1 and CDR2: SGHDT and YYEEEE. The CDR3 consists of 14 residues.

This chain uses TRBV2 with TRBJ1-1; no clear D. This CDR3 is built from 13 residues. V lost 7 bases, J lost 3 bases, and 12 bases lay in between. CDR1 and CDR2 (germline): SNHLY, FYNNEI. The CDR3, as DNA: TGTGCCAGCACTCGGACGTCGTACACTGAAGCTTTCTTT. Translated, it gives CASTRTSYTEAFF. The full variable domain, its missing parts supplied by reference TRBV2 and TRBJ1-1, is EPEVTQTPSHQVTQMGQEVILRCVPISNHLYFYWYRQILGQKVEFLVSFYNNEISEKSEIFDDQFSVERPDGSNFTLKIRSTKLEDSAMYFCASTRTSYTEAFFGQGTRLTVV.

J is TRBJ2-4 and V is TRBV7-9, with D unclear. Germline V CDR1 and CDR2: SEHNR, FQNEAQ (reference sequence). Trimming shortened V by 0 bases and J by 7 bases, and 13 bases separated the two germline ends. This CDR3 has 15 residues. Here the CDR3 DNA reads TGTGCCAGCAGCTTAGCCTCAGGAATCTGGAACATTCAGTACTTC. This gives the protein CASSLASGIWNIQYF.

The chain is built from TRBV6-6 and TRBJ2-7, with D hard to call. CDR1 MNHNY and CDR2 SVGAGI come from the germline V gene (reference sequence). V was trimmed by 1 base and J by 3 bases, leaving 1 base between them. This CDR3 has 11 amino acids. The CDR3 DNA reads TGTGCCAGCAGTTACTTCTACGAGCAGTACTTC. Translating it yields CASSYFYEQYF.

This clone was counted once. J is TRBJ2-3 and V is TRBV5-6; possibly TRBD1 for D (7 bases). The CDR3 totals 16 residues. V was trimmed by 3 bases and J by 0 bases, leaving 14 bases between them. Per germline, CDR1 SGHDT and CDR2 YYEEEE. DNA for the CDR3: TGTGCCAGCAGCTACCAGGGGGGCCCTAGCACAGATACGCAGTATTTT. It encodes CASSYQGGPSTDTQYF.

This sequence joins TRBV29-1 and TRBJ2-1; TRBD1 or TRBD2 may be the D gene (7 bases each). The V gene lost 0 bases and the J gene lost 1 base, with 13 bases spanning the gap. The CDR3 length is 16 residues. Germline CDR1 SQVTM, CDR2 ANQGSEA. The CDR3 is CSVEDPQGGSYNEQFF. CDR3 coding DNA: TGCAGCGTTGAAGACCCCCAGGGGGGGTCCTACAATGAGCAGTTCTTC.

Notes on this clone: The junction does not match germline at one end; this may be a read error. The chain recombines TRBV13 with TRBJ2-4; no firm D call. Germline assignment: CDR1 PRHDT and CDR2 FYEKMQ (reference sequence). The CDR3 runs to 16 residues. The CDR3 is CASSLAPTGAKNIQYF. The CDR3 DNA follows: TGTGCCAGCAGTTTAGCCCCGACGGGAGCCAAAAACATTCAGTACTTC.

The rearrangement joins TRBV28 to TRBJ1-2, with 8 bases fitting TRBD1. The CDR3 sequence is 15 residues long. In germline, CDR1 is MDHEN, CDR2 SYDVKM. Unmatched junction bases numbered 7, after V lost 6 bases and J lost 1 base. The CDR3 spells CASRTDGQGNYGYTF. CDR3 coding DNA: TGTGCCAGCAGAACTGACGGACAGGGTAACTATGGCTACACCTTC.

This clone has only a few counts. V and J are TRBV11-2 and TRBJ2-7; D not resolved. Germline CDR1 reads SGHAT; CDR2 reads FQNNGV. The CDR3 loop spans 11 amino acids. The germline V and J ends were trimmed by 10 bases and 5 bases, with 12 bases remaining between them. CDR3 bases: TGTGCCATAAGTACCCGCGACGAGCAGTACTTC. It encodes CAISTRDEQYF.

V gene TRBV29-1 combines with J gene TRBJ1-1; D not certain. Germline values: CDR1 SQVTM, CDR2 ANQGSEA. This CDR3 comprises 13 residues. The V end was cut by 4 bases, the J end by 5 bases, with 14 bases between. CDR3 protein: CSVASAVWTEAFF. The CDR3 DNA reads TGCAGCGTTGCATCGGCGGTTTGGACTGAAGCTTTCTTT.

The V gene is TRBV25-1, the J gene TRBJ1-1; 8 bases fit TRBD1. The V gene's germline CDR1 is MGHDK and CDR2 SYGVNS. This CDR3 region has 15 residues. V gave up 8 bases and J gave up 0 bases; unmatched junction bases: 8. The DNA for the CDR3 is TGTGCCAGCTCAAACAGGGGGGGAGTGAACACTGAAGCTTTCTTT. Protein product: CASSNRGGVNTEAFF.

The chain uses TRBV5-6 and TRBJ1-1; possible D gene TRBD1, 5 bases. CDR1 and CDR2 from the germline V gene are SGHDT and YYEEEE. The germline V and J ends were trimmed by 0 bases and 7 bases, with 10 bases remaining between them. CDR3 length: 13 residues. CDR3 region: CASSLGGTNEAFF. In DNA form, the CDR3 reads TGTGCCAGCAGCTTGGGAGGGACGAATGAAGCTTTCTTT.

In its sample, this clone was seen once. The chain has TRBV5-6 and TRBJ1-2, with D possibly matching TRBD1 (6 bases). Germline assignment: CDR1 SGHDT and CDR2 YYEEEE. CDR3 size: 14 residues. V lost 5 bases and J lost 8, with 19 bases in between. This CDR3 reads CASSTTGFFSGYTF. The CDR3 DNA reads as TGTGCCAGCAGTACTACAGGGTTTTTCTCGGGCTACACCTTC.

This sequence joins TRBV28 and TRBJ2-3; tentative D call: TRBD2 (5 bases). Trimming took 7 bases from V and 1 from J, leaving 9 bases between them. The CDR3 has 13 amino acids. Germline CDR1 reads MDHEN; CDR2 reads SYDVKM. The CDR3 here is CASTGDGTDTQYF. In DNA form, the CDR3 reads TGTGCCAGCACCGGGGATGGCACAGATACGCAGTATTTT.

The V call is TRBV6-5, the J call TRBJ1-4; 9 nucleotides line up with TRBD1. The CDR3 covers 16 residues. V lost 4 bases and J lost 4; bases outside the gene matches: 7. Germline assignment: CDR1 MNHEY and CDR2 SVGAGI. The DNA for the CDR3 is TGTGCCAGCAGTTCCTTCGGGACAGGGAATAATGAAAAACTGTTTTTT. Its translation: CASSSFGTGNNEKLFF.

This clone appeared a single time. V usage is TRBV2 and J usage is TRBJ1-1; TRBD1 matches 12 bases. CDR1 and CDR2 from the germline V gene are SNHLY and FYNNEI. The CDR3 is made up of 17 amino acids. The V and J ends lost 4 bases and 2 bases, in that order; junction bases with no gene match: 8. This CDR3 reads CASSVGTGGRGNTEAFF. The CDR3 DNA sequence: TGTGCCAGCAGTGTGGGGACAGGGGGCCGGGGTAACACTGAAGCTTTCTTT.

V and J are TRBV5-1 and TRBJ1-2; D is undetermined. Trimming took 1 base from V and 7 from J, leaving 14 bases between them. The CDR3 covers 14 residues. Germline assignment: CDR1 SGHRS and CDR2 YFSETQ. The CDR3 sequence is CASSLSPKEGGYTF. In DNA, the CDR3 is TGCGCCAGCAGCTTGTCTCCGAAAGAGGGTGGCTACACCTTC.

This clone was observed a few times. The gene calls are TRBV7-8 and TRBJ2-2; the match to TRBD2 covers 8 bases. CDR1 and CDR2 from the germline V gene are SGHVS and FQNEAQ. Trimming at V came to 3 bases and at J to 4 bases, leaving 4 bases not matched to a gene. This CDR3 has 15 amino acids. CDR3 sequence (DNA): TGTGCCAGCAGCTTCGGGAGGGCCAGCACCGGGGAGCTGTTTTTT. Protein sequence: CASSFGRASTGELFF.